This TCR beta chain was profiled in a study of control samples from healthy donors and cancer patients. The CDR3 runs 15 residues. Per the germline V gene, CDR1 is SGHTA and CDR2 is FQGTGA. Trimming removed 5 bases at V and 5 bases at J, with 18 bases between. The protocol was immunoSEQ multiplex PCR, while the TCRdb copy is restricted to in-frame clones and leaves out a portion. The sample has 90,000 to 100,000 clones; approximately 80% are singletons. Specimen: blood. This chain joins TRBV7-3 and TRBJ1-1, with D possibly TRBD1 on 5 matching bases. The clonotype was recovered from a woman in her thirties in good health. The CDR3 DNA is TGTGCCAGCAGCCTAAACCCCGGGGAGGGGACTGAAGCTTTCTTT. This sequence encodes CASSLNPGEGTEAFF.